This T cell receptor beta chain was observed in a study of blood T cell repertoires in COVID-19. Study information: In each case, the material was cDNA or gDNA derived from T cells, B-cell-depleted T cells, or PBMCs.

Original methodology: The assay estimated nucleated cells by amplifying reference gene primers. This table comes from immunoSEQ multiplex PCR, and its TCRdb copy is limited to in-frame clones, with some not included. V, J and clone size are those of that table, while D and trimming were read from the DNA. The sample records 100,000 to 150,000 clones, 84% being singletons. All enrollees were roughly 18 to 100 years old and from approximately 24 US areas. Among Cohort 3 donors, those recovered had two negative PCRs, clearance, or symptom resolution. The sequenced material came from PBMCs or T cells enriched from blood (not recorded which). The receptor was isolated from a woman in her thirties who had recovered from COVID-19.

The CDR3 nucleotides read TGTGCCTGGAGTGGACAGTCAATCAACTATGGCTACACCTTC. Protein product: CAWSGQSINYGYTF. The genes are TRBV30 and TRBJ1-2; D is perhaps TRBD1 (5 bases). The CDR3 covers 14 residues. Germline CDR1 reads GTSNPN; CDR2 reads SVGIG (reference sequence). Deletions cut 1 base from V and 2 bases from J, with 11 bases between.